These 10 T cell receptor beta chains originate from one sample sequenced in a study of siplizumab effects on memory and regulatory T cells. The table came from immunoSEQ multiplex PCR; TCRdb's copy has only in-frame clones and leaves some out. The data hold about 100,000 clones, with about 91% observed a single time. Sequencing was performed on CD4+ T cells sorted from blood. The receptor set was obtained from a human donor in good health.

This chain joins TRBV15 and TRBJ2-7; 8 bases map to TRBD1. V trimming: 3 bases; J trimming: 6 bases; junction bases outside the gene matches: 16. Per germline, CDR1 LNHNV and CDR2 YYDKDF (reference sequence). CDR3 length: 17 residues. The CDR3, as DNA: TGTGCCACCAGCAGTCAAATACCGGGACAGGTGGGAGGCGAGCAGTACTTC. This encodes CATSSQIPGQVGGEQYF.

The gene calls are TRBV2 and TRBJ2-1; D is perhaps TRBD1 (5 bases). CDR1 SNHLY and CDR2 FYNNEI come from the germline V gene. V lost 5 bases, J lost 9 bases, and 14 bases lay in between. CDR3 length: 13 residues. The CDR3 DNA is TGTGCCAGCAGTCCCCCCCAGGGATCTGAGCAGTTCTTC. It translates to CASSPPQGSEQFF.

This clone has only one observation. The V call is TRBV29-1, the J call TRBJ2-6, with D tentatively TRBD1 or TRBD2 (5 bases each). The germline CDR1 and CDR2 sequences are SQVTM and ANQGSEA. This CDR3 has 15 residues. V lost 4 bases to trimming and J lost 0 bases, with 10 bases between them. The CDR3 DNA reads TGCAGCGTTGCAGGGACCTCCTCTGGGGCCAACGTCCTGACTTTC. This codes for CSVAGTSSGANVLTF. The full variable domain, in which reference TRBV29-1 and TRBJ2-6 provide the parts outside the CDR3, is SAVISQKPSRDICQRGTSLTIQCQVDSQVTMMFWYRQQPGQSLTLIATANQGSEATYESGFVIDKFPISRPNLTFSTLTVSNMSPEDSSIYLCSVAGTSSGANVLTFGAGSRLTVL.

The chain carries TRBV7-2 and TRBJ1-2; unclear D gene. This CDR3 comprises 14 residues. V lost 2 bases to trimming and J lost 4 bases, with 11 bases between them. CDR1 is SGHTA and CDR2 is FQGNSA in the germline V gene. The CDR3 reads CASSLLGPSYGYTF. In nucleotides, the CDR3 is TGTGCCAGCAGCTTACTGGGCCCCTCCTATGGCTACACCTTC.

There are a few counts of this clone. The rearrangement joins TRBV7-2 to TRBJ1-5; 9 bases are a match to TRBD1. V dropped 6 bases and J dropped 6; count of bases not matched to a gene: 9. The CDR3 length is 15 residues. Germline loops: CDR1 SGHTA, CDR2 FQGNSA. In nucleotides, the CDR3 is TGTGCCAGCAGTTTAACAGGGGGCGGTGGTCAGCCCCAGCATTTT. Protein: CASSLTGGGGQPQHF.

This chain connects TRBV6-1 to TRBJ2-3, with D unresolved. Deletions cut 6 bases from V and 2 bases from J, with 15 bases between. This CDR3 contains 15 residues. Germline V gives CDR1 MNHNS, CDR2 SASEGT. This chain's CDR3 is CASRPLGPYTDTQYF. The DNA for the CDR3 is TGTGCCAGCAGACCCCTTGGTCCGTACACAGATACGCAGTATTTT.

The V gene is TRBV7-9, the J gene TRBJ1-4; unclear D gene. CDR3 size: 13 residues. Germline V gene lookup returns CDR1 SEHNR and CDR2 FQNEAQ (reference sequence). V lost 6 bases, J lost 5 bases, and 10 bases lay in between. The CDR3 loop reads CASRSELNEKLFF. CDR3 nucleotide sequence: TGTGCCAGCAGGTCGGAGCTCAATGAAAAACTGTTTTTT.

This chain links TRBV4-1 with TRBJ2-3; 11 positions match TRBD2. Germline assignment: CDR1 MGHRA and CDR2 YSYEKL. V gave up 4 bases and J gave up 4 bases; unmatched junction bases: 4. The CDR3 runs to 15 residues. The CDR3 loop is CASSLAGGLADTQYF. CDR3 nucleotides: TGCGCCAGCAGCCTAGCGGGGGGGCTGGCAGATACGCAGTATTTT.

The chain joins TRBV5-6 to TRBJ1-1; 12 bases are shared with TRBD1. CDR1 and CDR2 (germline): SGHDT, YYEEEE. The J segment lost 11 bases and the V segment lost 4 bases, leaving 6 bases of the junction unmatched. The length of the CDR3 is 13 residues. CDR3 nucleotide sequence: TGTGCCAGCAGCCCCGGGACAGGGGGCGAGGCTTTCTTT. Amino acid sequence: CASSPGTGGEAFF.

The gene calls are TRBV15 and TRBJ2-7; D is ambiguous. This CDR3 is 15 amino acids long. The V gene lost 2 bases and the J gene lost 1 base, with 12 bases spanning the gap. Germline loops: CDR1 LNHNV, CDR2 YYDKDF (reference sequence). CDR3 region: CATSRILAQSYEQYF. Here the CDR3 DNA reads TGTGCCACCAGCAGAATCCTGGCGCAGTCCTACGAGCAGTACTTC.